This T cell receptor beta chain was sequenced during a study of T-cell reconstitution after alpha-beta-depleted transplantation in children. About this clonotype: Its cognate antigen is unknown.

General study findings and limits: Roughly two months post-transplant, alpha-beta T cells reportedly originated from several hundred graft clones that had expanded. A year had passed since transplant, and T-cell counts and diversity by then came mostly from newly produced T cells.

The TCRbeta library was prepared with unique molecular identifiers. TCRdb re-called the PCR reads through MiXCR, storing one row per CDR3 protein. The table lists approximately 500,000 distinct CDR3 sequences, 27% of them singletons, with 36% in the top ten. This receptor was identified in a boy less than two years old with Wiskott-Aldrich syndrome, due to receive a stem cell transplant. The sample consisted of PBMCs, taken before TCRalphabeta/CD19-depleted stem cell transplant.

CDR3 sequence (DNA): TGCGCCAGCAGCACGGGACAGGTTGCTGGGGCCAACGTCCTGACTTTC. Residues: CASSTGQVAGANVLTF. This chain joins TRBV5-1 and TRBJ2-6; 8 bases agree with TRBD1. Trimming took 4 bases from V and 2 from J; bases not matched to a gene: 5. The V gene's germline CDR1 is SGHRS and CDR2 YFSETQ. The CDR3 has 16 amino acids.